By its share, the clone carrying this TCR beta chain is medium-sized. The antigen is unknown. TRB rearrangements spanning V, D and J were amplified using mixed TRB-A/B primers. TCRdb called the multiplex PCR reads again in MiXCR, with one record for every CDR3 protein. This sample has approximately 12,000 distinct CDR3 sequences, with under 30% found just once. The template was genomic DNA from peripheral blood, not RNA. The data belong to a study of T cell repertoires in aging, cancer and after chemotherapy. This CDR3 comprises 15 residues. Per the germline V gene, CDR1 is LNHNV and CDR2 is YYDKDF (reference sequence). Deletions cut 1 base from V and 0 bases from J, with 9 bases between. Overall study results and limits: Rebound thymic output was suggested by rising median generation probability during chemotherapy in each cancer cohort. In healthy donors, age-related TCR diversity loss mainly reflected lost richness.

Sequencing input: blood. The chain joins TRBV15 to TRBJ1-1; TRBD1 is a possible D gene (5 bases). The clonotype originates from a human donor in good health. CDR3 residues: CATSRGQTMNTEAFF. Here the CDR3 DNA reads TGTGCCACCAGCAGAGGACAGACCATGAACACTGAAGCTTTCTTT.